The 8 T cell receptor beta chains in this list originate from one sample, sequenced in a study of regulatory T cells in long-lasting Graves disease. The time point is: newly diagnosed GD, antithyroid drugs for less than 3 months. The TCR library was made from RNA that had been extracted from PBMCs in TRIzol. To make TCR beta libraries, researchers used iRepertoire HTBI primers and Arm-PCR of CDR3 regions. Each CDR3 protein is one row after TCRdb ran MiXCR on the multiplex PCR reads. The table has roughly 560,000 distinct CDR3 sequences, 15% to 20% seen once. These data also formed part of another study, on T cells in Graves' hyperthyroidism and ophthalmopathy.

Specimen: peripheral blood mononuclear cells (PBMCs), collected at new diagnosis, from a patient treated with antithyroid drugs. All receptors derive from a woman aged 40-65 years with Graves disease.

This clonotype was recorded a few times. A read error may explain this, as a much larger clone is one base away. The conserved phenylalanine or tryptophan normally closing the CDR3 is absent here, so this likely arose from a read error. This chain links TRBV2 with TRBJ2-1; the match to TRBD2 covers 11 bases. V shed 2 bases, J shed 3 bases, and the junction held 0 bases outside the gene matches. The CDR3 sequence is 15 residues long. The germline V gene encodes CDR1 SNHLY and CDR2 FYNNEI. The CDR3 is CASSELAGGYNEQFL. CDR3 in DNA: TGTGCCAGCAGTGAACTAGCGGGGGGCTACAATGAGCAGTTCCTC.

This clonotype was recorded at least ten times. The chain uses TRBV20-1 and TRBJ1-1; D perhaps matches TRBD1 (5 bases). Trimming took 3 bases from V and 0 from J, leaving 14 bases between them. The CDR3 is 15 amino acids. Germline V gives CDR1 DFQATT, CDR2 SNEGSKA (reference sequence). The CDR3 bases are TGCAGTGCTAGTGTCTTGGGGACCATGAACACTGAAGCTTTCTTT. Its protein product is CSASVLGTMNTEAFF.

In the case of this clonotype: A clone one base away is much larger, so this may be a read error. This rearrangement joins TRBV5-1 to TRBJ1-4; weak D call: TRBD1 (5 bases). The CDR3 is 12 residues long. The germline V and J ends were trimmed by 3 bases and 15 bases, with 15 bases remaining between them. CDR1 is SGHRS, CDR2 YFSETQ, per germline. The CDR3, as DNA: TGCGCCAGCAGCTGTCTCGGGACTATAGTGTTTTTT. It translates to CASSCLGTIVFF.

The chain carries TRBV6-2 or TRBV6-3 and TRBJ1-4, with D uncertain. This CDR3 contains 14 residues. Between the trimmed V and J ends, which lost 2 bases and 4 bases, there was a span of 8 bases. The germline CDR1 and CDR2 sequences are MNHEY and SVGEGT. The CDR3 coding sequence is TGTGCCAGCAGTTACGGCGGGAATAATGAAAAACTGTTTTTT. Protein product: CASSYGGNNEKLFF.

V is TRBV11-3 and J is TRBJ2-1; 8 positions agree with TRBD2. V was pared by 5 bases and J by 3 bases, with 3 bases of the junction left unmatched. This CDR3 is built from 14 residues. CDR1 and CDR2 from the germline V gene are SGHNT and YENEEA. The CDR3 sequence is CASSQAGDYNEQFF. The CDR3 DNA reads TGTGCCAGCAGCCAAGCGGGGGACTACAATGAGCAGTTCTTC.

Many counts were recorded for this clonotype. V gene TRBV4-1 combines with J gene TRBJ1-1; D gene uncertain. Trimming took off 1 base at V and 3 bases at J, with 3 bases between the two ends. The CDR3 consists of 12 residues. The germline V gene encodes CDR1 MGHRA and CDR2 YSYEKL. In nucleotides, the CDR3 is TGCGCCAGCAGCCAAGCCGACACTGAAGCTTTCTTT. Encoded protein: CASSQADTEAFF.

The chain couples TRBV15 to TRBJ1-1; D might be TRBD1 (5 bases). The V end lost 5 bases, the J end lost 3 bases, and 19 bases lay between the germline ends. The CDR3 loop spans 16 amino acids. Germline CDR1 reads LNHNV; CDR2 reads YYDKDF (reference sequence). The CDR3 DNA reads as TGTGCCACCAGCGCCCCACCCCTAGGGGAACACACTGAAGCTTTCTTT. It codes for CATSAPPLGEHTEAFF. Looking up the rest from reference TRBV15 and TRBJ1-1 gives the full variable domain: DAMVIQNPRYQVTQFGKPVTLSCSQTLNHNVMYWYQQKSSQAPKLLFHYYDKDFNNEADTPDNFQSRRPNTSFCFLDIRSPGLGDTAMYLCATSAPPLGEHTEAFFGQGTRLTVV.

This clonotype turned up a few times. The J gene is TRBJ1-1, the V gene TRBV4-2, with 9 bases aligning to TRBD1. CDR3 size: 16 residues. Germline V gene data show CDR1 as LGHNA and CDR2 as YNFKEQ. V dropped 0 bases and J dropped 4; count of bases not matched to a gene: 6. CDR3: CASSQDRDRVGTEAFF. CDR3 bases: TGTGCCAGCAGCCAAGATCGGGACAGGGTAGGCACTGAAGCTTTCTTT.